The present TCR beta chain was sequenced within a study of blood T cells in healthy people across ages. General study points: When one million T cells were used, diversity estimates were thought to be underestimates.

Primers used in a second PCR of roughly 6 to 11 cycles were a sample-barcoded 5' primer and a J-beta primer mix. TCRdb ran MiXCR on the 5' RACE reads and lists one entry per CDR3 protein. The table records approximately 770,000 distinct CDR3 sequences, 55% to 70% of them present only once. In regard to this clonotype: Its cognate antigen is unknown.

Isolated PBMCs totaled at least 6.5 million in each sample. CDR1 is SGHRS, CDR2 YFSETQ, per germline. The CDR3 is 14 amino acids. The receptor's source is a man aged 30-40 years in good health. The sample was blood. This sequence joins TRBV5-1 and TRBJ2-4; D is unclear. The assigned J gene may be wrong: the sequence end matches TRBJ2-7 better. CDR3 coding DNA: TGCGCCAGCAGCTTGGCGGCCCCTCCGGACGAGCAGTACTTC. It is translated as CASSLAAPPDEQYF.